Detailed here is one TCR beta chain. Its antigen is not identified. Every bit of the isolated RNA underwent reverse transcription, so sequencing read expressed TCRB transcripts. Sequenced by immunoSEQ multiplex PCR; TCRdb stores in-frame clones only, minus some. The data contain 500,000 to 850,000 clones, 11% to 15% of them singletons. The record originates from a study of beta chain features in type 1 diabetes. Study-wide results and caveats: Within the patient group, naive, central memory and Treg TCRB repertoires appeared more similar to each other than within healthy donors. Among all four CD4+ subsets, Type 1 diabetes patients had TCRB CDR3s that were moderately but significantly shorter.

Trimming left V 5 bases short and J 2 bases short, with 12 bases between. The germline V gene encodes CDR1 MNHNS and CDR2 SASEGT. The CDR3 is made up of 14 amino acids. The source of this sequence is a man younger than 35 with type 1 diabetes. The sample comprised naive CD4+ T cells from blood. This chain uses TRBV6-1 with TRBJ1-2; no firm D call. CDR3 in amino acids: CASSFAAPNYGYTF. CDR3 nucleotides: TGTGCCAGCAGTTTCGCTGCCCCGAACTATGGCTACACCTTC.